This TCR beta chain was sequenced for a study of blood T cells in healthy people across ages. Germline lookup yields CDR1 SGHTA and CDR2 FQGNSA. V lost 1 base, J lost 7 bases, and 16 bases lay in between. This CDR3 has 15 residues. Each donor had approximately 10 milliliters of peripheral blood drawn. Using a J-beta primer mix together with a sample-barcoded 5' primer, a second PCR was run for roughly 6 to 12 cycles. TCRdb redid the calling of the 5' RACE reads with MiXCR, one entry per CDR3 protein. Seen here are some 940,000 distinct CDR3 sequences, around 29% observed once, and the top ten hold roughly a tenth. There are a few counts of this clonotype. This sample also appeared in a second study, on T cells of mothers and their children. This second study says: Nine systemically healthy Caucasian donors: three mothers, six children.

J is TRBJ1-2 and V is TRBV7-2; tentatively, D is TRBD1 (6 bases). The receptor was isolated from a woman in her thirties or forties in good health. Sequences were obtained from blood. The CDR3: CASSLEQGLGSGYTF. CDR3 coding DNA: TGTGCCAGCAGCTTAGAACAGGGTCTCGGTTCTGGCTACACCTTC.